The 23 T cell receptor beta chains listed next were all sequenced from one sample in a study of control samples from healthy donors and cancer patients. TCRdb's table, derived via immunoSEQ multiplex PCR, lists solely in-frame clones and lacks some. The repertoire consists of tens of thousands of clones, with 89% occurring once and the leading ten covering 5.5% to 7.5%. The sequenced sample was blood. The receptors shown here come from a man between 50 and 59 years old in good health.

The genes are TRBV7-2 and TRBJ2-7; 7 nucleotides agree with TRBD1. Trimming at V came to 6 bases and at J to 0 bases, leaving 2 bases not matched to a gene. Germline CDR1 reads SGHTA; CDR2 reads FQGNSA. CDR3 length equals 13 residues. The CDR3 reads CASSDRVSYEQYF. In DNA form, the CDR3 reads TGTGCCAGCAGTGACAGGGTCTCCTACGAGCAGTACTTC.

The chain employs TRBV11-3 and TRBJ2-2; TRBD1 matches 8 bases. Trimming at V came to 5 bases and at J to 3 bases, leaving 5 bases not matched to a gene. The CDR3 is 15 amino acids. Per germline, CDR1 SGHNT and CDR2 YENEEA. The CDR3 DNA reads as TGTGCCAGCAGCGCGAGGACAGGGTACACCGGGGAGCTGTTTTTT. This translates into CASSARTGYTGELFF.

The chain combines TRBV6-5 with TRBJ2-7, with D tentatively TRBD2 (5 bases). The CDR3 covers 13 residues. V dropped 6 bases and J dropped 7 bases, with 16 bases sitting between them. Germline CDR1 MNHEY, CDR2 SVGAGI. CDR3 loop: CASRGEYLREQYF. The CDR3 bases are TGTGCCAGCAGGGGAGAGTACCTTCGGGAGCAGTACTTC.

This clone came up once. The rearrangement uses TRBV11-2 and TRBJ2-3, with a tentative D call TRBD2 (5 bases). The CDR3 is 15 residues long. Between the trimmed V and J ends, which lost 2 bases and 3 bases, there was a span of 12 bases. Germline loops: CDR1 SGHAT, CDR2 FQNNGV. The DNA of the CDR3 is TGTGCCAGCAGCTTAACGGGGTTACTGACAGATACGCAGTATTTT. Translated: CASSLTGLLTDTQYF.

About this clone: This specimen includes other DNA sequences encoding the same CDR3. The chain recombines TRBV5-1 with TRBJ2-1; D assignment may be TRBD1 or TRBD2 (5 bases each). The CDR3 covers 15 residues. Germline loops: CDR1 SGHRS, CDR2 YFSETQ. V was cut by 3 bases and J by 6 bases, with 16 bases left in between. The CDR3 region is CASSWTGVGGNEQFF. The CDR3 nucleotides are TGCGCCAGCAGCTGGACCGGGGTTGGGGGCAATGAGCAGTTCTTC.

The chain employs TRBV11-2 and TRBJ1-4, with D possibly matching TRBD1 (6 bases). Trimming took 5 bases from V and 4 from J, leaving 14 bases between them. The germline CDR1 and CDR2 sequences are SGHAT and FQNNGV. The CDR3 has 15 residues. The CDR3 here is CASSNTGLGNEKLFF. The DNA of the CDR3 is TGTGCCAGCAGCAACACAGGGCTAGGTAATGAAAAACTGTTTTTT.

The chain has TRBV18 and TRBJ1-5; 7 nucleotides agree with TRBD1. The V segment lost 0 bases and the J segment 2 bases; nucleotides outside the gene matches: 7. The CDR3 loop spans 17 amino acids. CDR1 is KGHSH and CDR2 is LQKENI in the germline V gene. This chain's CDR3 is CASSPPTGFGGNQPQHF. CDR3 DNA: TGTGCCAGCTCACCACCGACAGGGTTTGGGGGCAATCAGCCCCAGCATTTT.

This clone is medium-sized by share. V usage is TRBV5-4 and J usage is TRBJ2-7; a weak D match, TRBD1 (5 bases). Germline V gene data show CDR1 as SGHNT and CDR2 as YYREEE (reference sequence). CDR3 length equals 14 residues. V was shortened by 4 bases and J by 5 bases, with 16 bases between the two germline ends. The CDR3, as DNA: TGTGCCAGCAGCGTTTGGGGCAGCTTGAACGAGCAGTACTTC. This sequence encodes CASSVWGSLNEQYF.

The gene calls are TRBV4-1 and TRBJ2-2; 10 bases are a match to TRBD1. The J segment lost 11 bases and the V segment lost 0 bases, leaving 12 bases of the junction unmatched. Germline loops: CDR1 MGHRA, CDR2 YSYEKL. The CDR3 is 17 residues long. CDR3 nucleotide sequence: TGCGCCAGCAGCCAAGATCGGGACAGGGGCCCCACGCGAGAGCTGTTTTTT. It translates to CASSQDRDRGPTRELFF.

This clone was seen once. This sequence joins TRBV5-4 and TRBJ2-7; TRBD2 might be the D (5 bases). The V and J ends lost 4 bases and 9 bases respectively, with 23 bases between them. The CDR3 is 15 amino acids. Looked up from germline, CDR1 is SGHNT and CDR2 is YYREEE (reference sequence). In DNA, the CDR3 is TGTGCCAGCAGCGTTCTTGGCGGGTCCCTCGGAGGGCAGTACTTC. Its protein is CASSVLGGSLGGQYF.

The chain employs TRBV11-2 and TRBJ2-7, with 9 positions matching TRBD1. Germline lookup yields CDR1 SGHAT and CDR2 FQNNGV. The CDR3 has 14 residues. Trimming took 3 bases from V and 2 from J; bases not matched to a gene: 2. Here the CDR3 DNA reads TGTGCCAGCAGCTTTGACAGGGGGGCCTACGAGCAGTACTTC. Its protein product is CASSFDRGAYEQYF. The whole variable domain, filled in from reference TRBV11-2 and TRBJ2-7, reads EAGVAQSPRYKIIEKRQSVAFWCNPISGHATLYWYQQILGQGPKLLIQFQNNGVVDDSQLPKDRFSAERLKGVDSTLKIQPAKLEDSAVYLCASSFDRGAYEQYFGPGTRLTVT.

The chain joins TRBV10-3 to TRBJ1-1, with D maybe TRBD1 (6 bases). Trimming cost V 3 bases and J 8 bases, with 19 bases left between them. Germline CDR1 ENHRY, CDR2 SYGVKD. The CDR3 has 15 residues. CDR3 nucleotides: TGTGCCATCAGTGAACAAGTAGGACAGTTGGGCGAAGCTTTCTTT. Translating it yields CAISEQVGQLGEAFF.

This rearrangement joins TRBV7-2 to TRBJ2-1, with 7 nucleotides matching TRBD1. The CDR3 has 15 residues. The germline V gene encodes CDR1 SGHTA and CDR2 FQGNSA. Losses at the gene ends were 3 bases for V and 1 base for J; bases not matched to a gene: 3. In nucleotides, the CDR3 is TGTGCCAGCAGCTTGGGACAGTTATCCTACAATGAGCAGTTCTTC. Amino acids: CASSLGQLSYNEQFF.

The chain joins TRBV9 to TRBJ2-7; 9 bases map to TRBD1. The CDR3 has 16 amino acids. Germline CDR1 reads SGDLS; CDR2 reads YYNGEE. V was pared by 4 bases and J by 4 bases, with 12 bases of the junction left unmatched. The CDR3 protein is CASSPPGGTGTYEQYF. For the CDR3, the DNA is TGTGCCAGCAGCCCCCCCGGGGGGACAGGGACTTACGAGCAGTACTTC.

V usage is TRBV5-4 and J usage is TRBJ2-5; unclear D gene. V was shortened by 2 bases and J by 1 base, with 15 bases between the two germline ends. The germline gives CDR1 SGHNT, CDR2 YYREEE (reference sequence). The CDR3 consists of 16 residues. The CDR3 nucleotides are TGTGCCAGCAGCTTTAGTGGAAGCCATATCCAAGAGACCCAGTACTTC. Protein product: CASSFSGSHIQETQYF.

The V call is TRBV11-2, the J call TRBJ1-4; D not resolved. Germline V gives CDR1 SGHAT, CDR2 FQNNGV. The ends were cut back, 3 bases at V and 8 bases at J, with 13 bases in the middle. The length of the CDR3 is 14 residues. The CDR3 spells CASSFGGVGEKLFF. In DNA, the CDR3 is TGTGCCAGCAGCTTCGGCGGGGTGGGAGAAAAACTGTTTTTT.

V and J are TRBV19 and TRBJ2-5; 15 positions match TRBD2. The CDR3 loop spans 17 amino acids. Trimming removed 2 bases from V and 2 bases from J; junction bases left unmatched: 3. Germline loops: CDR1 LNHDA, CDR2 SQIVND (reference sequence). The CDR3 DNA sequence: TGTGCCAGTAGTATATCAGGGACTAGCGGGGGGCAAGAGACCCAGTACTTC. It encodes CASSISGTSGGQETQYF. The variable domain in full, with the rest retrieved from reference TRBV19 and TRBJ2-5, is DGGITQSPKYLFRKEGQNVTLSCEQNLNHDAMYWYRQDPGQGLRLIYYSQIVNDFQKGDIAEGYSVSREKKESFPLTVTSAQKNPTAFYLCASSISGTSGGQETQYFGPGTRLLVL.

A few counts support this clone. The chain couples TRBV7-9 to TRBJ1-5; TRBD1 agrees at 7 bases. V lost 4 bases and J lost 5; bases outside the gene matches: 2. CDR3 length: 13 amino acids. Germline V gene data show CDR1 as SEHNR and CDR2 as FQNEAQ (reference sequence). The CDR3: CASSSQGYQPQHF. CDR3 nucleotide sequence: TGTGCCAGCAGCTCACAGGGGTATCAGCCCCAGCATTTT.

The chain recombines TRBV6-6 with TRBJ2-3, with a possible D match to TRBD2 (6 bases). Germline values: CDR1 MNHNY, CDR2 SVGAGI (reference sequence). The CDR3 consists of 16 residues. V shed 2 bases and J shed 5 bases, with 17 bases lying between them. CDR3 in amino acids: CASSYIVRGTIDTQYF. The CDR3 DNA reads as TGTGCCAGCAGTTACATCGTCCGGGGGACCATAGATACGCAGTATTTT.

This chain uses TRBV5-4 with TRBJ2-5, with D maybe TRBD1 (6 bases). With 0 bases removed from V and 1 base from J, the gap between germline ends came to 16 bases. This CDR3 spans 17 amino acids. CDR1 is SGHNT and CDR2 is YYREEE in the germline V gene (reference sequence). In DNA, the CDR3 is TGTGCCAGCAGCTTGGCCAAAAACAGGGTAACCCAAGAGACCCAGTACTTC. It is translated as CASSLAKNRVTQETQYF.

This clone occurred once. V usage is TRBV11-2 and J usage is TRBJ2-4, with D unclear. Germline CDR1 SGHAT, CDR2 FQNNGV. CDR3 length: 16 amino acids. Trimming removed 4 bases at V and 3 bases at J, with 16 bases between. DNA of the CDR3: TGTGCCAGCAGCTCGCCCTGGTCCCTTTACAAAAACATTCAGTACTTC. It codes for CASSSPWSLYKNIQYF.

The chain carries TRBV5-1 and TRBJ2-1; D ambiguous. Between the trimmed V and J ends, which lost 4 bases and 10 bases, there was a span of 9 bases. The germline V gene has CDR1 SGHRS and CDR2 YFSETQ. The length of the CDR3 is 11 residues. CDR3 in amino acids: CASSDLREQFF. CDR3 bases: TGCGCCAGCAGCGACTTGAGGGAGCAGTTCTTC.

CDR3 region: CASIQGLAGASEQYF. CDR3 sequence (DNA): TGTGCCAGCATCCAAGGGCTAGCGGGGGCTTCCGAGCAGTACTTC. The V gene is TRBV2, the J gene TRBJ2-7; 10 bases match TRBD2. V was pared by 7 bases and J by 6 bases, with 12 bases of the junction left unmatched. Germline V gives CDR1 SNHLY, CDR2 FYNNEI. The CDR3 contains 15 residues.